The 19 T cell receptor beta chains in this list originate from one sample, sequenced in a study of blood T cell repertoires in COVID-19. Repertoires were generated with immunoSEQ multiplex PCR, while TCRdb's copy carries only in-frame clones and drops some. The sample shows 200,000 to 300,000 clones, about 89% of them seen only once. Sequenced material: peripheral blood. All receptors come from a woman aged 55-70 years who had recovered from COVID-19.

CDR3 sequence (DNA): TGTGCCAGCAGTTTCAGTGGACTGTGGGGCTCCTACAATGAGCAGTTCTTC. Protein product: CASSFSGLWGSYNEQFF. The J gene is TRBJ2-1, the V gene TRBV27, with D tentatively TRBD2 (5 bases). The CDR3 covers 17 residues. Per germline, CDR1 MNHEY and CDR2 SMNVEV (reference sequence). V lost 3 bases and J lost 0, with 15 bases in between.

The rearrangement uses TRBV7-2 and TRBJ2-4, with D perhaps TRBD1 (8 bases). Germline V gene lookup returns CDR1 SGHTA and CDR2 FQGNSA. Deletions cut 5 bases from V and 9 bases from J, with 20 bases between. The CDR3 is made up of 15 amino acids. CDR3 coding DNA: TGTGCCAGCAGCCTCACTGGACAGGGAGGGGGCATTCAGTACTTC. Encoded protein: CASSLTGQGGGIQYF.

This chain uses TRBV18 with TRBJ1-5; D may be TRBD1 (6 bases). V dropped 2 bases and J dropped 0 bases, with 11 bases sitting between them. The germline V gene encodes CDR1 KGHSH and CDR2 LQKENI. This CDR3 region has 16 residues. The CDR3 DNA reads TGTGCCAGCTCACCAGGGACACCTTATAGCAATCAGCCCCAGCATTTT. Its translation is CASSPGTPYSNQPQHF.

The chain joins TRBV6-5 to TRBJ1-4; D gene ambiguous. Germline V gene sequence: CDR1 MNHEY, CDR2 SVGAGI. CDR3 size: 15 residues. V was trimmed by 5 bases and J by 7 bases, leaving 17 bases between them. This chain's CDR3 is CASSKHSMRGEKLFF. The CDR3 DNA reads TGTGCCAGCAGTAAACACAGTATGCGGGGTGAAAAACTGTTTTTT.

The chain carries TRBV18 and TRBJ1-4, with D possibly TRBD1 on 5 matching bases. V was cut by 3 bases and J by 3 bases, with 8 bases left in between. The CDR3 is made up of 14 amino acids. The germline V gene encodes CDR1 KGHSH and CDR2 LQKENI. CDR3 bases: TGTGCCAGCTCACCTCAGGGATCTAATGAAAAACTGTTTTTT. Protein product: CASSPQGSNEKLFF.

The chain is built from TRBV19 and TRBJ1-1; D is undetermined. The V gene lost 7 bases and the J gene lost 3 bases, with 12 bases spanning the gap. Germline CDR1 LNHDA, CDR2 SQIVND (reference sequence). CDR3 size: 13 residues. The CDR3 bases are TGTGCCAGTAAGGAGTATGGATACACTGAAGCTTTCTTT. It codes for CASKEYGYTEAFF. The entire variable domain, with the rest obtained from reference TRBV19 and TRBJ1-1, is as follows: DGGITQSPKYLFRKEGQNVTLSCEQNLNHDAMYWYRQDPGQGLRLIYYSQIVNDFQKGDIAEGYSVSREKKESFPLTVTSAQKNPTAFYLCASKEYGYTEAFFGQGTRLTVV.

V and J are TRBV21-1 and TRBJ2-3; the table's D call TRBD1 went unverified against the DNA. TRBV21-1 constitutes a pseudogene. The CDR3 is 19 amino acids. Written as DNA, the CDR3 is TGTGCCAGCAGCGACAGGGGACCCAGGGGAGCGGGGAGGACAGATACGCAGTATTTT. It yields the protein CASSDRGPRGAGRTDTQYF.

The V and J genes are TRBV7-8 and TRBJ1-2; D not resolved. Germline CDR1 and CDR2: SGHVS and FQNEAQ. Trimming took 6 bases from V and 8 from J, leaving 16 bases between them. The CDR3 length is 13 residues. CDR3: CASRGGGAQGYTF. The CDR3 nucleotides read TGTGCCAGCAGGGGTGGAGGTGCTCAGGGCTACACCTTC.

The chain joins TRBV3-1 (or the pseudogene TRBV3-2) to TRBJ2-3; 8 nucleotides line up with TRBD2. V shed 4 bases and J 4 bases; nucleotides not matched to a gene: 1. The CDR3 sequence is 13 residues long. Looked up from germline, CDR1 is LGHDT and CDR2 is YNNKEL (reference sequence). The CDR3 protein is CASSPSGSDTQYF. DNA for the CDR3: TGTGCCAGCAGCCCTAGCGGGTCAGATACGCAGTATTTT.

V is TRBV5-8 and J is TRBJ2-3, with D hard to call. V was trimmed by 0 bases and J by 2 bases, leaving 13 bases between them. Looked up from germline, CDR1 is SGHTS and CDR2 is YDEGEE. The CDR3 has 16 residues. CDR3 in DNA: TGTGCCAGCAGCTTGGCCGTGAGCGAGCCCACAGATACGCAGTATTTT. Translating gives CASSLAVSEPTDTQYF.

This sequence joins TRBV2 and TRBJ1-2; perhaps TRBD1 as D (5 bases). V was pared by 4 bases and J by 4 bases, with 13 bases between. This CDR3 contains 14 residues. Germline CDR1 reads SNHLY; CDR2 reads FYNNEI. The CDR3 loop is CASSAQGDGYGYTF. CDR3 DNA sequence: TGTGCCAGCAGTGCCCAGGGTGATGGCTATGGCTACACCTTC.

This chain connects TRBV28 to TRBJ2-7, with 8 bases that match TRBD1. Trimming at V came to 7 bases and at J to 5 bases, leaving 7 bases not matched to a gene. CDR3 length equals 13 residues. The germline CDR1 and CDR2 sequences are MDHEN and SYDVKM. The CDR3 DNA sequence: TGTGCCAGCATCCTCGGACAGGGCCACGAGCAGTACTTC. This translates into CASILGQGHEQYF.

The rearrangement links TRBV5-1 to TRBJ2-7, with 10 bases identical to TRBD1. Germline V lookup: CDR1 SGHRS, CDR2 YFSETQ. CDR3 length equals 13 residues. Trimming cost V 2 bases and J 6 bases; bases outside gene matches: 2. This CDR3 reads CASSFRDRGEQYF. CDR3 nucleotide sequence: TGCGCCAGCAGCTTCAGGGACAGGGGCGAGCAGTACTTC.

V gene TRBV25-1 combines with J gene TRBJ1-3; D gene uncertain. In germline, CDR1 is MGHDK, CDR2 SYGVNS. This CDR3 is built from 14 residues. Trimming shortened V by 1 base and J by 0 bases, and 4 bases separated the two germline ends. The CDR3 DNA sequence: TGTGCCAGCAGTGAATCCTACTCTGGAAACACCATATATTTT. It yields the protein CASSESYSGNTIYF.

The CDR3 bases are TGTGCCAGCAGTTTACGGCGGCGTGAGACCCAGTACTTC. Protein sequence: CASSLRRRETQYF. The chain joins TRBV28 to TRBJ2-5; D gene unclear. The CDR3 contains 13 residues. V lost 2 bases and J 5 bases, leaving 9 bases between the germline ends. In germline, CDR1 is MDHEN, CDR2 SYDVKM.

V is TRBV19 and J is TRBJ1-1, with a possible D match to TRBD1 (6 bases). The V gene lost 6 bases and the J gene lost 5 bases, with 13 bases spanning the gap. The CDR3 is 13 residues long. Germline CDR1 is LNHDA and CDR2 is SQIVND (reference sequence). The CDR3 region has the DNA TGTGCCAGTAGGATTCACAGGGTGACTGAAGCTTTCTTT. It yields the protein CASRIHRVTEAFF.

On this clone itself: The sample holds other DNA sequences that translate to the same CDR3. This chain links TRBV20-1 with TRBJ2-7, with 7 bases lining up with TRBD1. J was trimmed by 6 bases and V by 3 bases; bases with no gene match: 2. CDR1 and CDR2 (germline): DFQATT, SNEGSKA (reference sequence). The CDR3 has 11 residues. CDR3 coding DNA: TGCAGTGCTAGCAGGGGGTCCGAGCAGTACTTC. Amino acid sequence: CSASRGSEQYF.

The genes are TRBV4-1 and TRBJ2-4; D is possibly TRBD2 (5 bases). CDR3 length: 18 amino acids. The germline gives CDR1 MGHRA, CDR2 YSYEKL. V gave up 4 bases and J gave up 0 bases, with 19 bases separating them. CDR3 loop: CASSPSPRDLLAKNIQYF. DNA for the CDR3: TGCGCCAGCAGCCCCTCCCCCCGGGATTTACTAGCCAAAAACATTCAGTACTTC.

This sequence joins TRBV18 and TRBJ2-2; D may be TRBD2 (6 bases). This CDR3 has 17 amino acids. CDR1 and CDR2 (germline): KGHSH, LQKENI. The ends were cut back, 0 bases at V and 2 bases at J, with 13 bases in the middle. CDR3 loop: CASSPPVGSGNTGELFF. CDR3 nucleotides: TGTGCCAGCTCACCACCTGTTGGTAGCGGTAACACCGGGGAGCTGTTTTTT.